This TCR beta chain was sequenced for a study of cytomegalovirus exposure and HLA in healthy donors. As to this clone: Antigen specificity is unknown.

The PCR contained 60 Vbeta and 13 Jbeta primers. Assay: immunoSEQ multiplex PCR; the TCRdb copy retains only in-frame clones and omits some. Among 110,000 or so clones listed, approximately 79% were seen once. Study-level points and caveats: In a later analysis, TCR beta V- and J-gene trimming showed a link to a missense DCLRE1C variant.

Germline V gives CDR1 MNHEY, CDR2 SVGAGI. V shed 6 bases and J shed 2 bases, with 12 bases lying between them. CDR3 length equals 14 residues. This sequence originates from a middle-aged man in good health and CMV-seropositive. Sequenced: PBMCs. This chain connects TRBV6-5 to TRBJ2-3; D remains ambiguous. The CDR3 sequence: CASRQTSFTDTQYF. The CDR3 DNA sequence: TGTGCCAGCAGACAGACCTCTTTCACAGATACGCAGTATTTT.